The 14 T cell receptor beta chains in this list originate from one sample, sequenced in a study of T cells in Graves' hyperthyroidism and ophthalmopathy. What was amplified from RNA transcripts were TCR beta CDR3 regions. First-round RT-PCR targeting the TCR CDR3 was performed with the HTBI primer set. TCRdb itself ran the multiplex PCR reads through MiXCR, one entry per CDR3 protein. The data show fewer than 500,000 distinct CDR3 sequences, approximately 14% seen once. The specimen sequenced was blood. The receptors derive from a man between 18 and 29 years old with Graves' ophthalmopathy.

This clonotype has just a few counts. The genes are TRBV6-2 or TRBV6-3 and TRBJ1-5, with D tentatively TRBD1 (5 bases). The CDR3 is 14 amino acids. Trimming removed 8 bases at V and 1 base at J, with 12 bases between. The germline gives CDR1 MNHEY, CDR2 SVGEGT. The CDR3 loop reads CASAIGGSNQPQHF. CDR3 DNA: TGTGCCAGCGCCATTGGGGGAAGCAATCAGCCCCAGCATTTT.

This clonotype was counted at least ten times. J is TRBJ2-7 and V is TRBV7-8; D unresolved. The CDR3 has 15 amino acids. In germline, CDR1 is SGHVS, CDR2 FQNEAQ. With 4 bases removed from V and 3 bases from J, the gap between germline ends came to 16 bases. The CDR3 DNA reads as TGTGCCAGCAGCTCCGGGCCCCCCCCGAGCTACGAGCAGTACTTC. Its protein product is CASSSGPPPSYEQYF. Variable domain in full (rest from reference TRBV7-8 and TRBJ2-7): GAGVSQSPRYKVAKRGQDVALRCDPISGHVSLFWYQQALGQGPEFLTYFQNEAQLDKSGLPSDRFFAERPEGSVSTLKIQRTQQEDSAVYLCASSSGPPPSYEQYFGPGTRLTVT.

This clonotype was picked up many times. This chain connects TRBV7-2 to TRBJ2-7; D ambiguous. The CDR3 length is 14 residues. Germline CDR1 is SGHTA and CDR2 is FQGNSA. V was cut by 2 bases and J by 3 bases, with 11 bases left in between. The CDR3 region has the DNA TGTGCCAGCAGCTTATATGCCGGGTTCTACGAGCAGTACTTC. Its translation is CASSLYAGFYEQYF.

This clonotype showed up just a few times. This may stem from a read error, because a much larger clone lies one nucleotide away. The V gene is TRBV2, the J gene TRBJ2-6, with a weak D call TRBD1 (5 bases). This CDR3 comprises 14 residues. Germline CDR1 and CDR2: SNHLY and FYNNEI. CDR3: CASTAISGANALTF. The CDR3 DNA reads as TGTGCCAGCACAGCAATATCTGGGGCCAACGCCCTGACTTTC.

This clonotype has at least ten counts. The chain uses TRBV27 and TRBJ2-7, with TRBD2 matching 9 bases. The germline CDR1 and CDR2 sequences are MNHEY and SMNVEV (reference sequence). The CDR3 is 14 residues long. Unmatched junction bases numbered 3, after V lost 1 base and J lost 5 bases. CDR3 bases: TGTGCCAGCAGTTTATGGCGGGAGGGCCACGAGCAGTACTTC. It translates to CASSLWREGHEQYF.

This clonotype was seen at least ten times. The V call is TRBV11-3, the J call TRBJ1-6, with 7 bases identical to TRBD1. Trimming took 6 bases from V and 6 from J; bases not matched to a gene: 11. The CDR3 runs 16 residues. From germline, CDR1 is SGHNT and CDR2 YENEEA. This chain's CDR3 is CASRPRAQGSNSPLHF. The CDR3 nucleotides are TGTGCCAGCAGACCACGAGCACAGGGGAGTAATTCACCCCTCCACTTT. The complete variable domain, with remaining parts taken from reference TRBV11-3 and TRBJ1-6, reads EAGVVQSPRYKIIEKKQPVAFWCNPISGHNTLYWYLQNLGQGPELLIRYENEEAVDDSQLPKDRFSAERLKGVDSTLKIQPAELGDSAVYLCASRPRAQGSNSPLHFGNGTRLTVT.

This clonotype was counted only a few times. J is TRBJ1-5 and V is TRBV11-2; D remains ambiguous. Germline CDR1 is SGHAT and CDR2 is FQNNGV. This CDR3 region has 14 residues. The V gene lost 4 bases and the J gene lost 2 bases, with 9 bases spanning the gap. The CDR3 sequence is CASSSHPGNQPQHF. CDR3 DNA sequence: TGTGCCAGCAGCTCCCACCCGGGCAATCAGCCCCAGCATTTT.

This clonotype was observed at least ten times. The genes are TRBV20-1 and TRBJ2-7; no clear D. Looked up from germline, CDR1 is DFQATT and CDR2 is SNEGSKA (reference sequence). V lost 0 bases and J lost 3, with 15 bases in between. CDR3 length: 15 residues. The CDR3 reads CSARDDLSVYYEQYF. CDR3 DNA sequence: TGCAGTGCTAGAGATGACCTCTCGGTATACTACGAGCAGTACTTC.

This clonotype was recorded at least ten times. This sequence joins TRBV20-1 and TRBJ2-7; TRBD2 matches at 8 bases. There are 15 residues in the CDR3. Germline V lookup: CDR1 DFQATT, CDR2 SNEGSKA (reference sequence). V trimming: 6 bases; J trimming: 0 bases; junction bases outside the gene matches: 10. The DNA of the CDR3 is TGCAGTGCCCCCCGGGGGGGAGCGATCTCCTACGAGCAGTACTTC. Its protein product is CSAPRGGAISYEQYF.

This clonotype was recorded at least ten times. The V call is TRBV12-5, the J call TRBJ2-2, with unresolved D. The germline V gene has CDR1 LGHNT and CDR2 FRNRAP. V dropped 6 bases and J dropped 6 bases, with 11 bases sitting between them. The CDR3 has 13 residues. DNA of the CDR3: TGTGCTAGTGGCCAAAAGGCTTCCGGGGAGCTGTTTTTT. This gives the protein CASGQKASGELFF.

CDR3: CATSIRDSYEQYF. The CDR3 nucleotides are TGTGCCACCAGTATCAGGGATTCCTACGAGCAGTACTTC. This chain uses TRBV15 with TRBJ2-7, with D possibly being TRBD1 (5 bases). The CDR3 has 13 residues. Germline CDR1 and CDR2: LNHNV and YYDKDF (reference sequence). Trimming left V 6 bases short and J 1 base short, with 10 bases between.

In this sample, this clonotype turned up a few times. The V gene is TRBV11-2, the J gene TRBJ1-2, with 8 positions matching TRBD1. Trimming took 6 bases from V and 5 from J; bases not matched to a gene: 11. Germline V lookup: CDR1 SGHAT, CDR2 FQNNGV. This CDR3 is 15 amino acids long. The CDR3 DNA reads TGTGCCAGCAGGAACCCAGGGGGCGCGGGGTATGGCTACACCTTC. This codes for CASRNPGGAGYGYTF. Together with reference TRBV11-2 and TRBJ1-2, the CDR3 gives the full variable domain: EAGVAQSPRYKIIEKRQSVAFWCNPISGHATLYWYQQILGQGPKLLIQFQNNGVVDDSQLPKDRFSAERLKGVDSTLKIQPAKLEDSAVYLCASRNPGGAGYGYTFGSGTRLTVV.

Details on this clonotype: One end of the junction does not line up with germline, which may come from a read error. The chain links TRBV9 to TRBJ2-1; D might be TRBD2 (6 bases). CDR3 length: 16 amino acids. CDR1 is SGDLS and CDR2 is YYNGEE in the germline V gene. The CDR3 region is CASSAPGGATYNEQLF. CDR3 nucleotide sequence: TGTGCCAGCAGCGCCCCCGGGGGAGCTACCTACAATGAGCAGCTCTTC.

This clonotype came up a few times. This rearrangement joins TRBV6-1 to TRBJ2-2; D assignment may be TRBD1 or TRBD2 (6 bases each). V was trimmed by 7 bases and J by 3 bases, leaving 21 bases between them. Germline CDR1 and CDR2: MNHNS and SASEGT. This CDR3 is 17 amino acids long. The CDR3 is CASTGKPGGPYTGELFF. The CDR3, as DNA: TGTGCCAGCACCGGAAAACCTGGGGGGCCGTACACCGGGGAGCTGTTTTTT.